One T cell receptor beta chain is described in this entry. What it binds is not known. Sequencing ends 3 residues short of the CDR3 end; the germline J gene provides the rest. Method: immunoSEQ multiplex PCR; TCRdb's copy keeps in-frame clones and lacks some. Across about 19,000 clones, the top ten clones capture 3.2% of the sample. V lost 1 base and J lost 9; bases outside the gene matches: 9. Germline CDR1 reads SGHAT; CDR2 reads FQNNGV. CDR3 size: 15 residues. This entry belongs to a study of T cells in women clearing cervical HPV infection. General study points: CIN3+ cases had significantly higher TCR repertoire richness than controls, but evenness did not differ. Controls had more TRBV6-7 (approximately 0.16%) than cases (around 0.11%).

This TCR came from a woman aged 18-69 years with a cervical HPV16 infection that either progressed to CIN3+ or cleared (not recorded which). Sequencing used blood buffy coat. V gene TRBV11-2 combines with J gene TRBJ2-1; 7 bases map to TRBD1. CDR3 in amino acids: CASSLGPPGGSEQFF. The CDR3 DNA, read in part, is TGTGCCAGCAGCTTAGGACCTCCAGGGGGTAGTGAG.